This T cell receptor beta chain was sequenced for a study of T cells in Graves' hyperthyroidism and ophthalmopathy. Study-level findings and limits: Ophthalmopathy was distinguished from stable hyperthyroidism by 13 V-J signatures.

Amplified TCR beta CDR3 regions came from RNA transcripts. The HTBI primer set was used in a first-round RT-PCR of the TCR CDR3. TCRdb re-analysed the multiplex PCR reads in MiXCR, keeping a single row per CDR3 protein. The top ten hold about 7.7% of the sample, which has about 660,000 distinct CDR3 sequences, about 45% seen once. This clonotype was detected a few times. The antigen remains undetermined. Each diagnosis was grounded in clinical symptoms, serum thyroxine and TRAb, thyroid ultrasound, and orbital computed tomography. Sequencing was carried out using peripheral blood or thyroid tissue (not recorded which). The origin of this receptor is an adult man with Graves' disease, either hyperthyroidism or ophthalmopathy (not recorded which).

The CDR3 loop reads CASSDGANSPLHF. DNA of the CDR3: TGTGCCAGCAGCGACGGGGCGAATTCACCCCTCCACTTT. The J gene is TRBJ1-6, the V gene TRBV9; D might be TRBD1 (5 bases). V lost 3 bases to trimming and J lost 7 bases, with 8 bases between them. Germline V gives CDR1 SGDLS, CDR2 YYNGEE. The CDR3 covers 13 residues. The whole variable domain, remainder taken from reference TRBV9 and TRBJ1-6, is DSGVTQTPKHLITATGQRVTLRCSPRSGDLSVYWYQQSLDQGLQFLIQYYNGEERAKGNILERFSAQQFPDLHSELNLSSLELGDSALYFCASSDGANSPLHFGNGTRLTVT.